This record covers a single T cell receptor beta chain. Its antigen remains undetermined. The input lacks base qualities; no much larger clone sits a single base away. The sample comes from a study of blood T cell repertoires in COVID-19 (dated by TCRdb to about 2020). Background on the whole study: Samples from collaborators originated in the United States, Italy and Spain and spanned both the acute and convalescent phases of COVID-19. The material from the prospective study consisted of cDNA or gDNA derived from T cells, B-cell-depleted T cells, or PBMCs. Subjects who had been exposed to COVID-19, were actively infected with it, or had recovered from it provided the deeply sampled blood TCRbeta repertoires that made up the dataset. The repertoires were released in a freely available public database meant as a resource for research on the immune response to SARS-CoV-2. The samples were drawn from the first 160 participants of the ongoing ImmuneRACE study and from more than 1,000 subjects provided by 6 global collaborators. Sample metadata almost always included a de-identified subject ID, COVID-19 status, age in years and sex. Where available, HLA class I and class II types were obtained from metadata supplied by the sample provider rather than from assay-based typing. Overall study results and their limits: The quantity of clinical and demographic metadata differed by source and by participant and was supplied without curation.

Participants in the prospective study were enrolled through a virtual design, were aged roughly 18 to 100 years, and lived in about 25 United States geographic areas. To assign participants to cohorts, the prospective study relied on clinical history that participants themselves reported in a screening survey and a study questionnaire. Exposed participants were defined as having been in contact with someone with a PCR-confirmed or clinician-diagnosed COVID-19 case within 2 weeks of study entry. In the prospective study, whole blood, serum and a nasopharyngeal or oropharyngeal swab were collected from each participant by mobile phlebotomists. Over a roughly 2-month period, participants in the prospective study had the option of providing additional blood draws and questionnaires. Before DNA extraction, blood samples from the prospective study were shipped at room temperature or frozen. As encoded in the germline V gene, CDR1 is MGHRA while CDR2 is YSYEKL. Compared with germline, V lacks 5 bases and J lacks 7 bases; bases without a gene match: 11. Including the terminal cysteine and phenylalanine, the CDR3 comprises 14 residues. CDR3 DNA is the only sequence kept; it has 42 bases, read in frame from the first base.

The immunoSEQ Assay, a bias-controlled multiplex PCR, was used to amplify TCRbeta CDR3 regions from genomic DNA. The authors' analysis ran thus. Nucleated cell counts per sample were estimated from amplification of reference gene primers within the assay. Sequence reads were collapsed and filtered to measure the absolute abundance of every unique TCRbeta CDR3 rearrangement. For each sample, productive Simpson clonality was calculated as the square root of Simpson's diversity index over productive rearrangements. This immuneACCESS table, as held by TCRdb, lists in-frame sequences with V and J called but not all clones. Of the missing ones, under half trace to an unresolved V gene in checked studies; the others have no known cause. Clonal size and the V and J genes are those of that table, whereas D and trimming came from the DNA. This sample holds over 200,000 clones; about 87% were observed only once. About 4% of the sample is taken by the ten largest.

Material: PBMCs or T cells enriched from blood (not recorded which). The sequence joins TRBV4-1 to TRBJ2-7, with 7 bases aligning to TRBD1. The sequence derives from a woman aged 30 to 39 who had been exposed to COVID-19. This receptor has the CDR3 CASSTHRGDSEQYF. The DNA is TGCGCCAGCAGCACGCACAGGGGCGACTCAGAGCAGTACTTC.